This T cell receptor beta chain was retrieved from a study of blood T cell repertoires in COVID-19. Authors' data handling: Amplification of reference gene primers was used by the study to estimate nucleated cell counts. Sequenced by immunoSEQ multiplex PCR; TCRdb stores in-frame clones only, minus some. V and J calls and clone size follow that table, whereas D and trimming were derived from the DNA. The repertoire holds about 240,000 clones, with about 90% as singletons. Participants were aged about 18 to 95 years, lived in over 20 US areas, and enrolled virtually. Self-reported history from a screening survey and questionnaire set each donor's cohort. CDR1 and CDR2 from the germline V gene are MNHEY and SVGAGI. The CDR3 is made up of 14 amino acids. Trimming stripped 8 bases from V and 3 bases from J, with 11 bases between.

The material sequenced was PBMCs or T cells enriched from blood (not recorded which). This sequence was found in a woman aged 35 to 49 with acute COVID-19. The chain recombines TRBV6-5 with TRBJ1-6; D is uncertain. The CDR3 reads CASRGGFYNSPLHF. CDR3 DNA: TGTGCCAGCCGAGGTGGTTTCTATAATTCACCCCTCCACTTT.